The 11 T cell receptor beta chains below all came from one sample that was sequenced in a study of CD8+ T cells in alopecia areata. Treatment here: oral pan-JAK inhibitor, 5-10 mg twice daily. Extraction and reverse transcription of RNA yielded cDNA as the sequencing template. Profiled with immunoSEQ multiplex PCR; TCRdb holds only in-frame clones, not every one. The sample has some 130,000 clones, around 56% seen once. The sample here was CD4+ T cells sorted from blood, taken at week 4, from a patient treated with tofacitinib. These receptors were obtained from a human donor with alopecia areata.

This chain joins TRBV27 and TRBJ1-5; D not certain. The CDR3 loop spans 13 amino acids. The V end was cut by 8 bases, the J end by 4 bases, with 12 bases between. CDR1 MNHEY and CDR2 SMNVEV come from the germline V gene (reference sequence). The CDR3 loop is CASAWAGNQPQHF. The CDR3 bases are TGTGCCAGCGCTTGGGCAGGAAATCAGCCCCAGCATTTT.

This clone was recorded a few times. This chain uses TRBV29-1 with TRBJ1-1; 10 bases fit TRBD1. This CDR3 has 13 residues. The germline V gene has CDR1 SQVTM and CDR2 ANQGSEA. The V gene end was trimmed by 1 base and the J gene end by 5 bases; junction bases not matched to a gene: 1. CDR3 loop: CSVEGDRGTEAFF. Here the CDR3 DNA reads TGCAGCGTTGAAGGGGACAGGGGAACTGAAGCTTTCTTT.

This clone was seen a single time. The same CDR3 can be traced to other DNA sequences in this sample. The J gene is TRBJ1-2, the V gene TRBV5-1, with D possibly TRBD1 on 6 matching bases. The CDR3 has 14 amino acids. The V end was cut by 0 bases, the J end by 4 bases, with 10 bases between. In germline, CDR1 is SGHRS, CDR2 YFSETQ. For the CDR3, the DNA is TGCGCCAGCAGCTTGGGCGACAGGAGCTATGGCTACACCTTC. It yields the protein CASSLGDRSYGYTF.

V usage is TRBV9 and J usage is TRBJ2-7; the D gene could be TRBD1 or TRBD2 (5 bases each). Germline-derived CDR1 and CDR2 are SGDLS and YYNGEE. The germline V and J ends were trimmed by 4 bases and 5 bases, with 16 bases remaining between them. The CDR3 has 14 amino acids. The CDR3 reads CASSPRGRPDEQYF. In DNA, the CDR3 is TGTGCCAGCAGCCCTCGGGGCAGGCCCGACGAGCAGTACTTC.

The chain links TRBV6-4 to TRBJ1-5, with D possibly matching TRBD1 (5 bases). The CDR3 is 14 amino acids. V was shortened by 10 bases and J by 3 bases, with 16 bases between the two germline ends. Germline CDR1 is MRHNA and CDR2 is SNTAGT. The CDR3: CANPGGQVNQPQHF. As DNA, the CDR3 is TGTGCCAACCCAGGAGGACAAGTCAATCAGCCCCAGCATTTT.

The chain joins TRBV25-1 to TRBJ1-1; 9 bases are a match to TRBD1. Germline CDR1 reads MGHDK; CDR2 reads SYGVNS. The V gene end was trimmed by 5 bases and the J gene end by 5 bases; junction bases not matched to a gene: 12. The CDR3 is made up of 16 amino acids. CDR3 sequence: CASSRPGTGLRTEAFF. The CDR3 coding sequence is TGTGCCAGCAGTCGTCCCGGGACAGGGTTGAGGACTGAAGCTTTCTTT. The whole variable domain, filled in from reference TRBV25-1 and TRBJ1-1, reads EADIYQTPRYLVIGTGKKITLECSQTMGHDKMYWYQQDPGMELHLIHYSYGVNSTEKGDLSSESTVSRIRTEHFPLTLESARPSHTSQYLCASSRPGTGLRTEAFFGQGTRLTVV.

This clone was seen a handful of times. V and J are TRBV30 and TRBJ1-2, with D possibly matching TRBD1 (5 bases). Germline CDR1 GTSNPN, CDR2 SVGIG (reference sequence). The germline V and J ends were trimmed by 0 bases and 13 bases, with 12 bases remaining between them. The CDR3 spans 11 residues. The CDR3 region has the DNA TGTGCCTGGAGTGTATTGAGGGGACGCACCTTC. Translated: CAWSVLRGRTF.

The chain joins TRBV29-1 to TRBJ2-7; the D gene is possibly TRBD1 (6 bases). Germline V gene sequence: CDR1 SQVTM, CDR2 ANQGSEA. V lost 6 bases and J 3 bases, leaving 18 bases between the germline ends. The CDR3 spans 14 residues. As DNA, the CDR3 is TGCAGCGTCGGTCAACAGGGACACTACTACGAGCAGTACTTC. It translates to CSVGQQGHYYEQYF.

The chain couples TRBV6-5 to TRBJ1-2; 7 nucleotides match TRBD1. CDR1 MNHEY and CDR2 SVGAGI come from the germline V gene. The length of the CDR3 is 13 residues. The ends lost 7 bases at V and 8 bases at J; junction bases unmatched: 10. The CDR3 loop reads CASTPRGGGGYTF. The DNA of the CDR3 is TGTGCCAGCACCCCCAGGGGAGGGGGCGGCTACACCTTC.

The CDR3 spells CASSQSRGGRLAKNIQYF. DNA for the CDR3: TGCGCCAGCAGCCAATCCCGGGGTGGGCGGCTAGCCAAAAACATTCAGTACTTC. The chain has TRBV4-1 and TRBJ2-4; D is perhaps TRBD2 (5 bases). V gave up 2 bases and J gave up 0 bases, with 17 bases separating them. The length of the CDR3 is 18 residues. Germline CDR1 and CDR2: MGHRA and YSYEKL.

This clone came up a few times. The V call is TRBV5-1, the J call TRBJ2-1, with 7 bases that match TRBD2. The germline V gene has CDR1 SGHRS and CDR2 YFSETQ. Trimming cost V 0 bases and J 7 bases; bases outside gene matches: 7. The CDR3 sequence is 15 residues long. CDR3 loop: CASSLEGYGGNEQFF. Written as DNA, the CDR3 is TGCGCCAGCAGCTTGGAAGGGTACGGGGGGAATGAGCAGTTCTTC. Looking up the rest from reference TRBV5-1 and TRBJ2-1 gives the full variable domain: KAGVTQTPRYLIKTRGQQVTLSCSPISGHRSVSWYQQTPGQGLQFLFEYFSETQRNKGNFPGRFSGRQFSNSRSEMNVSTLELGDSALYLCASSLEGYGGNEQFFGPGTRLTVL.